One sample yielded the 2 T cell receptor beta chains listed below, sequenced in a study of blood T cell repertoires in COVID-19. Only in-frame clones appear in the TCRdb table, and some are missing; sequencing was by immunoSEQ multiplex PCR. Of about 220,000 clones detected, 65% to 90% appear once; the ten largest clones hold around 2.5%. The sample was peripheral blood. The receptors stem from a woman aged 70-85 years with COVID-19, enrolled during active disease.

The rearrangement links TRBV24-1 to TRBJ2-1, with D possibly being TRBD1 (6 bases). V was shortened by 4 bases and J by 1 base, with 13 bases between the two germline ends. The CDR3 loop spans 16 amino acids. The germline V gene has CDR1 KGHDR and CDR2 SFDVKD. CDR3 loop: CATSEGGQLSYNEQFF. The DNA for the CDR3 is TGTGCCACCAGTGAAGGCGGACAGTTATCCTACAATGAGCAGTTCTTC.

The chain employs TRBV7-2 and TRBJ2-5; TRBD1 might be the D (6 bases). Trimming took 0 bases from V and 0 from J, leaving 11 bases between them. CDR3 size: 16 residues. From germline, CDR1 is SGHTA and CDR2 FQGNSA. CDR3 loop: CASSLAVTGYQETQYF. In DNA form, the CDR3 reads TGTGCCAGCAGCTTAGCGGTAACAGGGTACCAAGAGACCCAGTACTTC.